What follows is one TCR beta chain and its context. What it binds is not known. This sample stems from a study of Ad26.COV2.S vaccination and SARS-CoV-2 variants. Study information: Ad26.COV2.S given intramuscularly, once or twice 56 days apart.

Specified treatment: roughly 18 received Ad26.COV2.S at low or high dose, single or two shots; 5 received placebo; per-sample allocation not given. Samples came from day 63 after the first vaccine or placebo injection. The CDR3 totals 17 residues. V lost 3 bases to trimming and J lost 4 bases, with 18 bases between them. Germline V lookup: CDR1 LNHDA, CDR2 SQIVND (reference sequence). Study observations and caveats: Reported findings describe substantial breadth in spike-specific CD8+ and CD4+ T cell responses following vaccination. The placebo group had lower spike-specific TCR breadth than the vaccine recipients did.

Using immunoSEQ multiplex PCR, the repertoire was profiled, and TCRdb retains in-frame clones only, with some absent. Of roughly 680,000 clones in the sample, about 89% were seen once. The V gene is TRBV19, the J gene TRBJ1-4; D is possibly TRBD1 (5 bases). This receptor was identified in a person aged 18-65 years who received the Ad26.COV2.S COVID-19 vaccine or a placebo. Sample: peripheral blood, taken in a trial of Ad26.COV2.S vaccine versus placebo. The CDR3 here is CASSITGGTTGNEKLFF. The CDR3 DNA reads as TGTGCCAGTAGTATTACAGGCGGAACGACTGGTAATGAAAAACTGTTTTTT. The variable domain in full, with the rest retrieved from reference TRBV19 and TRBJ1-4, is DGGITQSPKYLFRKEGQNVTLSCEQNLNHDAMYWYRQDPGQGLRLIYYSQIVNDFQKGDIAEGYSVSREKKESFPLTVTSAQKNPTAFYLCASSITGGTTGNEKLFFGSGTQLSVL.